These T cell receptor beta chains were read from a single sample in a study of blood T cell repertoires in COVID-19. Assay: immunoSEQ multiplex PCR; the TCRdb copy retains only in-frame clones and omits some. The table has about 160,000 clones, roughly 89% seen once. The material sequenced was peripheral blood. The origin of the receptors is a woman aged 55-70 years who had recovered from COVID-19. The CDR3 runs from the conserved cysteine through the conserved F or W. The order of the fields is J gene, D gene, V gene, clone size, CDR3 DNA, CDR3 protein. A D gene is named only where the DNA matches it firmly. Size is stated for part of the rows, as once, few or many counts, or as a class when the clone is expanded.

TRBJ1-2 | . | TRBV7-6 | . | TGTGCCAGCAGCTTAGAGGTCGAGGGAACGGGTGGCTACACCTTC | CASSLEVEGTGGYTF
TRBJ2-5 | . | TRBV19 | . | TGTGCCAGTAGTATAGGGGTCGGGGGGCGTGTGGAGACCCAGTACTTC | CASSIGVGGRVETQYF
TRBJ1-1 | . | TRBV5-1 | . | TGCGCCAGCAGCCTGGTCGTGGGAGCGAACACTGAAGCTTTCTTT | CASSLVVGANTEAFF
TRBJ2-3 | TRBD2 | TRBV28 | . | TGTGCCACCGACCGCGGACTAGCGGCCACCACAGATACGCAGTATTTT | CATDRGLAATTDTQYF
TRBJ2-1 | TRBD1 | TRBV7-9 | . | TGTGCCAGCAGTTTTCAGGGGGAAGGCAATGAGCAGTTCTTC | CASSFQGEGNEQFF
TRBJ2-5 | TRBD2 | TRBV5-1 | . | TGCGCCAGCAGCTTGATTAGCGGGGGAGATGAGACCCAGTACTTC | CASSLISGGDETQYF
TRBJ2-3 | . | TRBV27 | once | TGTGCCAGCAGTCGATCCGGGACAAATACGCAGTATTTT | CASSRSGTNTQYF
TRBJ1-5 | . | TRBV7-8 | . | TGTGCCAGCAGCTTAGCCAGTAATCAGCCCCAGCATTTT | CASSLASNQPQHF
TRBJ1-4 | . | TRBV11-2 | . | TGTGCCAGCAGCCTAAACGGCGGATCTAATGAAAAACTGTTTTTT | CASSLNGGSNEKLFF
TRBJ1-6 | . | TRBV7-2 | . | TGTGCCAGCAGCTTAGGGGCGGGCTATGATTCACCCCTCCACTTT | CASSLGAGYDSPLHF
TRBJ2-7 | TRBD2 | TRBV19 | . | TGTGCCAGTAGTAGAAAGCAGCGGGAAGAGCAGTACTTC | CASSRKQREEQYF
TRBJ2-1 | TRBD1 | TRBV10-3 | . | TGTGCAACCTCGGGACAGGGCAATGAGCAGTTCTTC | CATSGQGNEQFF
TRBJ2-5 | TRBD1 | TRBV5-1 | . | TGCGCCAGCAGCCCCAGCTATTCTGGGACAGGCCAAGAGACCCAGTACTTC | CASSPSYSGTGQETQYF
TRBJ1-6 | TRBD1 | TRBV19 | . | TGTGCCAGTAGTCAGGGACAGCTGTCTTATAATTCACCCCTCCACTTT | CASSQGQLSYNSPLHF
TRBJ1-4 | . | TRBV28 | . | TGTGCCAGCAGTTTCGGGGACACCCCTAAAAAACTGTTTTTT | CASSFGDTPKKLFF